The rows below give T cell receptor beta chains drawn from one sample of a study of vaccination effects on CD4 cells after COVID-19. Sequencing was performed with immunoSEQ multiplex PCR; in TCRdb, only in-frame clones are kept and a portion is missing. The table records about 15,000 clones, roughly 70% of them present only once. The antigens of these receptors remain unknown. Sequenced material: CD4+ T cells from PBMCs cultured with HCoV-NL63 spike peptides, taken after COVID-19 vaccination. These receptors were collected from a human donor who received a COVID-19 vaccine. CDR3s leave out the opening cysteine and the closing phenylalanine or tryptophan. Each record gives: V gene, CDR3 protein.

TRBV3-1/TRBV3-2	ASSQERGAGAYNEQF
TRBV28	ATQGDRAAGNTIY
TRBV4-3	ASSQNSLSSYNEQF
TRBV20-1	SASTGRRLETQY
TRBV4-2	ASSQEVGGGTEAF
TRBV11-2	ASSRTGGVAKNIQY
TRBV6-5	ASSAVSGNTIY
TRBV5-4	ASSQEVNSPLH
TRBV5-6	ASSRLAVSYNEQF
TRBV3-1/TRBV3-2	ASSQDITGRGTEAF
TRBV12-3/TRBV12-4	ASSLGQGYGYT
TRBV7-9	ASSQGGGGYGHEQY
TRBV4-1	ASSQGGLAGDGRHEQY
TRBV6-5	ASRKQGTEPYEQY
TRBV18	ASSNGLLSSGNTIY
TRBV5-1	ASSFGPHRQGATGNTIY
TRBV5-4	ASSQQGASGYT
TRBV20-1	SASISGGADTQY
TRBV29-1	SAYRDRGYEQY
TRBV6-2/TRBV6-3	ASSYSQPVYNEQF
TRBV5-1	ASSLPDRIEAF
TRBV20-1	SASSGHEQY
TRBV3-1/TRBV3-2	ASSQSAGVIYEQY
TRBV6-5	ASSYARVQY
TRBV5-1	ASQTGTGEQASPLH
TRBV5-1	ASSLAPIGQGGGETQY
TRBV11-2	ASSYPVGRSYEQY
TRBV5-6	ASSDLAGASQPSTDTQY
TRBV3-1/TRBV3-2	ASSQVSYEQY
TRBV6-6	ASSYSEGGRKNEAF
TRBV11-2	ASSLDPGGAGMKY
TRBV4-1	ASSQVGLNQPQH
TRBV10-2	ASRDHAWTGENEKLF
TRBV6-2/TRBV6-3	ASTPGGRMNQPQH
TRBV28	ASRAAGTRNTGELF
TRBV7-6	ASSLVLAGVNEQF
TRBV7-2	ASSWDRGQGEQF
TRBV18	ASSPGLFSTDTQY
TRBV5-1	ASSLARPRETQY
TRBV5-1	ASSLAGGDNTEAF
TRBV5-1	ASSLALGSGNTIY
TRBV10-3	AISPGTEYGYT
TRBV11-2	ASTLSRWNTGELF
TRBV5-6	ASSLAGQGAYGYT
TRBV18	ASSPKTDSNYGYT
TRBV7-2	ASSLMPSGETEAF
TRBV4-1	ASSEGTALNSNQPQH
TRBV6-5	ASSMGPRGGYGYT